The clone carrying this TCR beta chain was seen more than once but under ten times. What it binds is not known. This sample stems from a study of T cells after yellow fever vaccination. Findings and limits, study-wide: Secondary responses were weaker yet peaked faster, day 5 versus 15. After the booster, 95% to 98% of CD4 and 88% of CD8 primary-response clones were re-detected. Within FACS-sorted repertoires, abundant clonotypes contaminating from the bulk population could be present.

MiXCR was run by TCRdb on the 5' RACE reads, yielding one entry per CDR3 protein. The repertoire holds hundreds of thousands of distinct CDR3 sequences, with about 12% as singletons. This CDR3 spans 14 amino acids. Germline V gene sequence: CDR1 SNHLY, CDR2 FYNNEI. Unmatched junction bases numbered 3, after V lost 3 bases and J lost 5 bases. The clonotype was recovered from a man between 18 and 35 years old who received the YFV17D yellow fever vaccine. V usage is TRBV2 and J usage is TRBJ1-5, with 8 bases matching TRBD1. The starting material was CD4+ T cells sorted from PBMCs, obtained 15 days after the yellow fever booster vaccination. CDR3 coding DNA: TGTGCCAGCAGTGATGTGGGACAGGATCAGCCCCAGCATTTT. It specifies CASSDVGQDQPQHF.